This TCR beta chain originates from a study of regulatory T cells in long-lasting Graves disease. About the study: Those with persistent Graves' disease had received antithyroid drugs for over 5 years with positive TSH receptor antibodies. Study-level results: New patients shared 800 to 1,000 public clonotypes, and persistent patients shared more, with about 2,500.

There are many counts of this clonotype. What it binds is not known. This CDR3 region has 13 residues. V lost 3 bases, J lost 1 base, and 6 bases lay in between. Per germline, CDR1 SGHAT and CDR2 FQNNGV. Regarding time point: persistent/refractory GD, antithyroid drugs over 5 years with positive TRAb. From RNA extracted from PBMCs, the TCR library was made. With EDTA tubes as the receptacles, about 9 milliliters of peripheral blood were drawn. According to the study, TCR beta libraries were built with iRepertoire HTBI primers and CDR3-region Arm-PCR. TCRdb redid the calling of the multiplex PCR reads with MiXCR, one entry per CDR3 protein. The data show 350,000 to 450,000 distinct CDR3 sequences, 21% seen once.

The chain uses TRBV11-2 and TRBJ1-1; D is unclear. The origin of this receptor is a female donor with Graves disease. This material consisted of peripheral blood mononuclear cells (PBMCs), taken when the disease was refractory, from a patient treated with antithyroid drugs. CDR3 sequence reads: CASSFEWNTEAFF. In DNA form, the CDR3 reads TGTGCCAGCAGCTTTGAGTGGAACACTGAAGCTTTCTTT. Combining the CDR3 with reference TRBV11-2 and TRBJ1-1 gives the whole variable domain EAGVAQSPRYKIIEKRQSVAFWCNPISGHATLYWYQQILGQGPKLLIQFQNNGVVDDSQLPKDRFSAERLKGVDSTLKIQPAKLEDSAVYLCASSFEWNTEAFFGQGTRLTVV.